This T cell receptor (beta chain) was identified in a study of cytomegalovirus exposure and HLA in healthy donors (dated by TCRdb to 2017 to 2019). Background for the entire study: According to an earlier analysis of several hundred of the donors, about 179 million T cells yielded 100 million or so unique TCR beta sequences and more than 250 Gb of sequence data. HLA typing covered class I and class II loci at four-digit resolution. Roughly five DR-DQ haplotypes were handled as single units for association and clustering, since linkage in the cohort was strong. Rather than using new phenotypic data, the later analysis identified candidate immune exposures from TCR beta sequences and from how often those sequences occurred across donors. The study profiled the T cell repertoires of more than 500 subjects by immunosequencing and related them to cytomegalovirus serostatus. Typing coverage differed by locus: A, B, C, DRB1 and DQB1 were typed in about 620-640 donors, DQA1 in 522, DPA1 in some 600, and DPB1 in approximately 450. In a later genetic analysis, genome-wide SNP genotypes for about 60% of the 666 donors were used, and that subset was treated as a discovery cohort. To study patterns of TCR occurrence, a later analysis re-analyzed previously published TCR beta repertoires from hundreds of donors and added high-resolution HLA genotyping. In an earlier analysis of 500 to 650 of the donors, high-throughput TCR beta sequencing was used to judge whether each TCR beta V gene segment behaved as functional or pseudogenic. All discovery cohort repertoires had been generated using a single sequencing platform. The study was designed to test whether signatures of past pathogen exposure could be identified by cataloging public T cell receptors. Besides the first cohort of around 670 subjects, a separate validation cohort made up of roughly 120 different subjects was used. Of the roughly 400 genotyped donors, less than 90% were placed in the genetic ancestry cluster associated with self-reported Caucasian donors. An early release that covered approximately 600 HLA-typed donors contained 250 to 350 gigabases of sequencing data and around 80 million unique TCR sequences. High-throughput TCR immunosequencing, statistical association of individual TCRs with disease status, and machine learning were combined to predict cytomegalovirus infection status. Across roughly 420 genotyped donors of the cohort, an average of approximately 240,000 unique TCR beta nucleotide sequences per donor were sequenced, and 15% to 20% of those sequences were non-productive. Donor age, sex, ethnicity and CMV serostatus were collected together with the repertoire data. Broader findings and caveats from the paper: In the study, roughly 160 TCR beta chains were listed as associated with cytomegalovirus. An association between a missense DCLRE1C variant and V-gene and J-gene trimming of TCR beta chains was found in a later genetic analysis and replicated in an independent cohort. According to a later analysis, TCR association rates differed among HLA loci, with DRB1 alleles showing the most associated TCRs and HLA-C alleles showing the fewest. Because HLA typing was unavailable for some donors at each locus, only the typed subset was used in association tests. In vitro tests confirmed that a few of the cytomegalovirus-associated TCR beta chains recognize cytomegalovirus antigens. Because counts were too low, seventeen rarely observed V segments, including chromosome 9 orphons, were excluded from the earlier analysis of under 650 of the donors. In both the original and validation cohorts, the classifier was reported to diagnose cytomegalovirus status with high specificity and sensitivity. Some IMGT-functional V segments, including TRBV6-2 and TRBV6-3, could not be distinguished by the 87-base-pair reads and were therefore excluded. A cluster of highly shared sequence variants was judged likely to be a technical artifact of the sequencing pipeline. A later analysis reported that several top co-occurrence clusters appeared linked to parvovirus B19, influenza, CMV and Epstein-Barr virus. An earlier analysis of 450 to 750 of the donors showed that most TCR beta V segments appeared in productive rearrangements either about 87% or about 30% of the time, which broadly matched IMGT annotations. Strong co-occurrence of HLA alleles, especially DR and DQ, made assigning TCR associations to individual alleles difficult. Roughly uniform sequencing depth across donors was assumed in presence/absence analyses, although this assumption may not hold. It was suggested by the authors that the approach could potentially be generalized to other disease states and immunological phenotypes. Only TCR beta chains were sequenced in this cohort, and the absence of alpha or paired-chain data limited detectable features. A later analysis found that most CMV-associated TCR beta chains appeared HLA-restricted, with HLA associations seemingly driven largely by CMV exposure. In a later analysis, HLA-associated TCR beta chains were found to be more clonally expanded and to have lower generation probabilities than equally common non-associated chains. A further reported finding was that TCR beta sequences accurately predicted the HLA-A and HLA-B alleles for most subjects in the first cohort. In a later genetic analysis, fewer N-insertions in productive TCRs were reported among donors in an Asian-associated ancestry cluster than the roughly 640-donor mean. Immune exposure information for the cohort was limited to CMV serostatus. At a false discovery rate of 0.05, a later analysis linked under 20,000 TCR beta sequences to specific HLA alleles. Across donors, most TCR sequences were observed very rarely, whereas some public TCRs were present in many individuals. Linkage disequilibrium might explain the correlated functional status among segregating V segments, but an unknown experimental factor could not be ruled out.

To prepare the library, the immunoSEQ multiplex PCR assay was applied. A mixture of 60 forward primers for TCR Vbeta segments and 13 reverse primers for TCR Jbeta segments was used in the multiplex PCR. A multiplex PCR assay on genomic DNA amplified the CDR3 region of rearranged TCR beta genes. On the Illumina HiSeq System, the amplified TCR beta libraries were sequenced as 87-base-pair reads. Per the original workflow: A later analysis counted tens of millions of unique TCR beta chains across the 670 or so repertoires, and 9.5 million to 11 million of these chains were shared by at least two donors. A nearest-neighbor algorithm error-corrected the raw reads and collapsed the reads into unique sequences, merging closely related sequences to remove PCR and sequencing errors. Alignment of CDR3 sequences to IMGT reference sequences was used to assign V, D and J gene segments. For a sequence to be retained, at least a six-nucleotide match to both a V gene segment and a J gene segment was required. A rearrangement was called productive if the CDR3 had no stop codons and remained in frame with V and J, and every other rearrangement was called non-productive. CDR3 was defined by IMGT convention, running from the second conserved V-encoded cysteine to the conserved J-encoded phenylalanine. The earlier analysis of a few hundred of the donors excluded sequences that lacked an unambiguous match to a single V gene segment. In an earlier analysis of 587 of the donors, a V segment was called functional when productive rearrangements were above 56.7%, and segregating when the standard deviation between donors exceeded 5%. To diagnose cytomegalovirus status from the catalog of TCR beta chain sequences, a statistical classification framework was built. V and J gene assignment, in a later analysis, came from comparing TCR nucleotide sequences with IMGT/GENE-DB human TR gene sequences. The TCRdist pipeline was used in a later analysis to assign CDR3 sequences and most-parsimonious VDJ recombination scenarios. A later analysis defined each TCR beta chain by its CDR3 amino acid sequence plus V-gene family, and excluded reads lacking a unique V-gene family. As a way to deal with suspected cross-contamination and a sequencing artifact, a later analysis dropped 450 to 600 nucleotide sequences that were highly shared and had low generation probability. In a later analysis, a clonal expansion index was calculated for each public chain from normalized within-repertoire ranks of inferred template counts. In a later analysis, generation probabilities were computed using a VDJ recombination model fitted to out-of-frame rearrangements, and the results were checked against IGoR. Hypergeometric tests were used in a later analysis to score TCR-TCR, TCR-HLA and TCR-CMV co-occurrence, with a repertoire-size bias correction applied to the TCR pairs. To estimate false discovery rates, a later analysis permuted the HLA or CMV assignments 20 times. In a later analysis, co-occurring TCRs were grouped using DBSCAN, with TCRdist sequence similarity added in when clustering inside HLA-allele-positive subsets. Repertoires with fewer than 30,000 or more than 120,000 public chains, plus five repertoires with anomalous nucleotide sharing, were excluded from co-occurrence clustering. Entries here come from immuneACCESS through TCRdb and include only in-frame sequences with V and J called. Some clones fail to appear in such tables; in the studies checked, an unresolved V gene covers under half of the shortfall, and the cause of the remainder is unknown. The V and J calls and clone size come from that table; D and trimming were worked out from the DNA. The sample table records around 71,000 clones; under 80% of these occur just once. The top ten clones comprise around 15% of the sample.

The germline V gene gives CDR1 as MNHEY and CDR2 as SVGAGI. The cysteine opens and the phenylalanine closes a CDR3 of 14 amino acids. Here the CDR3 DNA is all that survives: 42 bases in frame from base 1. At the junction V is shortened by 6 bases and J by 6 bases, with 14 bases in between. The cohort was made up of several hundred healthy bone marrow donors. Cohort members were all nominally healthy when sampled, although unrecorded immune exposures were likely present. The donor was CMV seropositive and belonged to the group of about 290 seropositive cohort members. Every donor gave a peripheral blood sample, and the peripheral blood mononuclear cells from that sample were used for TCR beta sequencing. The Qiagen DNeasy Blood Extraction Kit was used to extract genomic DNA from the blood cell samples. Worth noting for this clone: Its antigen has not been determined. No per-base quality is available; no much larger clone lies one base away.

The sequence was obtained from a male donor in good health and CMV-seropositive. The sample comprised PBMCs. The rearrangement joined TRBV6-5 to TRBJ2-2; the D gene is unclear. The CDR3 amino acid sequence is: CASRRQDNAGELFF. The DNA reads as follows: TGTGCCAGCAGAAGGCAGGATAACGCCGGGGAGCTGTTTTTT.